This is a list of T cell receptor beta chains from one sample in a study of vaccination and CD4 T cells after COVID-19. TCRdb used MiXCR to reprocess the PCR reads, holding one entry per CDR3 protein. The data show approximately 21,000 distinct CDR3 sequences, 60% seen once. What these receptors recognize is not known. The sample consisted of CD4+ T cells from blood, cultured in vitro, taken after SARS-CoV-2 vaccination. These receptors all stem from a human donor who received a COVID-19 vaccine. CDR3s leave out the opening cysteine and the closing phenylalanine or tryptophan.

v_call	cdr3_aa
TRBV19	ASSEPDREAF
TRBV5-1	ASSLEQGAAETQY
TRBV4-2	ASSQGATTIY
TRBV20-1	SARVGASGNTIY
TRBV19	ASSIDGSSTDTQY
TRBV30	AWSAGLAGGPAYNEQF
TRBV11-2	ASSDDRGRVAAF
TRBV19	ASSQGQPQH
TRBV2	ASSLTAGFGGYT
TRBV20-1	SARDKTGHSNQPQH
TRBV5-1	ASSLVPGTGGRYTEAF
TRBV6-1	ASSRGDLVH
TRBV30	AWSTSSTNEKLF
TRBV11-3	ASSLVDWESLDTEAF
TRBV3-1	ASSQVRDGYT
TRBV6-1	ASSPPGHLGETQY
TRBV6-1	ASSEQGWGNSPLH
TRBV2	ASSEGENTEAF
TRBV27	ASSLSFPTDTQY
TRBV19	ASTRDRGGDTQY
TRBV24-1	ATNGSHYGYT
TRBV19	ASTPGGRDYGYT
TRBV2	ASSEASGVRVWY
TRBV7-2	ASSLVVRGAYEQY
TRBV5-4	ASSVWGRKTQY
TRBV24-1	ATSDLIFGGVETQY
TRBV7-3	ASSLQGGPAAETQY